This TCR beta chain was sequenced for a study of T cell clonotyping in hematopoietic cell transplantation. About the research overall: Blood collection times were about day -28 and days 30, 100, 180 posttransplant. Study findings and constraints: At the given depth, recipient repertoires were over 97% de novo clonotypes. Cells were unsorted, so CD4 and CD8 contributions were not separated. After transplant, recipient diversity fell while pathologically expanded clonotypes grew through day 180.

In the case of this clone: Its cognate antigen is unknown.

Profiled with immunoSEQ multiplex PCR; TCRdb holds only in-frame clones, not every one. The sample comprises about 3,200 clones, roughly nine tenths of which are singletons, and roughly 9% rests with the top ten. The CDR3 is 13 residues long. V lost 1 base and J 7 bases, leaving 5 bases between the germline ends. From germline, CDR1 is SGHDN and CDR2 FVKESK. The source is a male patient between 60 and 69 years old who had an allogeneic stem cell transplant from a related donor, so the T cells may come from the graft donor. Some clones in this sample may be carry-over from other donors' samples. This chain links TRBV14 with TRBJ1-6, with D uncertain. This sample comprised PBMCs, obtained at the time of graft-versus-host disease after allogeneic stem cell transplant. Here the CDR3 DNA reads TGTGCCAGCAGCCAAGTCGGAAATTCACCCCTCCACTTT. This translates into CASSQVGNSPLHF.